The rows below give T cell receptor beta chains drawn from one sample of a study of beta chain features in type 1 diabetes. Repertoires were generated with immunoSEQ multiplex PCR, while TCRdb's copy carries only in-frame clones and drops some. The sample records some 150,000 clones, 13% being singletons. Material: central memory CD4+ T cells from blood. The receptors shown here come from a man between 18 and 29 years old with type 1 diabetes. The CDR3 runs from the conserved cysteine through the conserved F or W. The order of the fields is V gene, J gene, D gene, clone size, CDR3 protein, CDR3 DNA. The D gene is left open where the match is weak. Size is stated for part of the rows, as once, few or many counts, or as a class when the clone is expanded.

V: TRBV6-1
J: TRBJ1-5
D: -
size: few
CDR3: CASSTQRQGQPQHF
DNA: TGTGCCAGCAGTACACAGAGGCAGGGTCAGCCCCAGCATTTT

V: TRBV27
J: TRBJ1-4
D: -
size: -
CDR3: CASSSAQGLNEKLFF
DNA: TGTGCCAGCAGTTCGGCGCAGGGTCTGAATGAAAAACTGTTTTTT

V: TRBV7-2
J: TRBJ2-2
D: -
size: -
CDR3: CASSHDRDRELFF
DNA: TGTGCCAGCAGCCACGACCGGGACAGGGAGCTGTTTTTT

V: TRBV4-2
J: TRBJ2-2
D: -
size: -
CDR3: CASSQEDRNTGELFF
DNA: TGTGCCAGCAGCCAAGAGGACAGGAACACCGGGGAGCTGTTTTTT

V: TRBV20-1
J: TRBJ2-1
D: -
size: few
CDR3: CSASRPDEQFF
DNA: TGCAGTGCTAGCCGGCCAGATGAGCAGTTCTTC

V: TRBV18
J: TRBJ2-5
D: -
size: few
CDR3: CASSPPSTSETQYF
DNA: TGTGCCAGCTCACCACCGTCGACGTCAGAGACCCAGTACTTC

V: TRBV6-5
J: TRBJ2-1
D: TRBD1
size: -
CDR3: CASRQGQGLGEQFF
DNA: TGTGCCAGCAGGCAGGGACAGGGGTTAGGTGAGCAGTTCTTC

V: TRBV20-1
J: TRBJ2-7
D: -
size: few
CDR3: CSTQGSYEQYF
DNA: TGCAGTACTCAAGGGTCCTACGAGCAGTACTTC

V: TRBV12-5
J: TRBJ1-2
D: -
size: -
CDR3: CASGLVPGDHGYTF
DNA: TGTGCTAGTGGTTTGGTACCAGGGGACCATGGCTACACCTTC

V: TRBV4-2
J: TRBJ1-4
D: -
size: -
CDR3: CASSPYSGNEKLFF
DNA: TGTGCCAGCAGCCCTTATAGCGGTAATGAAAAACTGTTTTTT

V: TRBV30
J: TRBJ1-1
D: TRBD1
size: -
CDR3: CAWSTGTGHTEAFF
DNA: TGTGCCTGGAGTACAGGGACAGGGCATACTGAAGCTTTCTTT

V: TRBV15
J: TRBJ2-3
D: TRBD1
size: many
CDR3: CATSRGQGMTDTQYF
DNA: TGTGCCACCAGCAGGGGACAGGGGATGACAGATACGCAGTATTTT

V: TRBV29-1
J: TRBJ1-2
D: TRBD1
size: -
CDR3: CSVEDRAEGYGYTF
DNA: TGCAGCGTTGAGGACAGGGCTGAGGGGTATGGCTACACCTTC

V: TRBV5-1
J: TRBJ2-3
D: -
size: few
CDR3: CASSLAWDTQYF
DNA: TGCGCCAGCAGCTTGGCTTGGGATACGCAGTATTTT

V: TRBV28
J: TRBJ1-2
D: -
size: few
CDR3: CASKAGGPSGYTF
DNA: TGTGCCAGCAAGGCAGGAGGCCCTTCTGGCTACACCTTC

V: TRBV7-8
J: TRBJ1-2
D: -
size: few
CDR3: CASSLLAGPRGYTF
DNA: TGTGCCAGCAGCCTACTTGCAGGCCCGAGGGGCTACACCTTC

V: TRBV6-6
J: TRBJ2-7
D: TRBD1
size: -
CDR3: CASSYSGQGAGYEQYF
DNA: TGTGCCAGCAGTTACTCTGGACAGGGGGCGGGATACGAGCAGTACTTC

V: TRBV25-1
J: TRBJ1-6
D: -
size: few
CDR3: CASSESGGSGYSPLHF
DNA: TGTGCCAGCAGTGAATCGGGAGGGTCGGGGTACTCACCCCTCCACTTT

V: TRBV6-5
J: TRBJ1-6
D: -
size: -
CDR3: CASGAVNSYNSPLHF
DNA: TGTGCCTCCGGGGCAGTGAACTCCTATAATTCACCCCTCCACTTT

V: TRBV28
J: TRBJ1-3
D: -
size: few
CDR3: CASTSGGLASGNTIYF
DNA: TGTGCCAGCACCTCCGGAGGGTTAGCCTCTGGAAACACCATATATTTT

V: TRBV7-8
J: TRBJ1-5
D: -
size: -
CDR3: CASSLAQSDNSNQPQHF
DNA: TGTGCCAGCAGCTTAGCGCAGTCAGACAATAGCAATCAGCCCCAGCATTTT

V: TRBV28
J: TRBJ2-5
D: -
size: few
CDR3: CASSAPFPGAETQYF
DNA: TGTGCCAGCAGTGCCCCATTTCCAGGGGCAGAGACCCAGTACTTC

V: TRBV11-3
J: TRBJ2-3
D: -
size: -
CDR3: CASSPIRGADTQYF
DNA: TGTGCCAGCAGCCCCATAAGGGGTGCAGATACGCAGTATTTT

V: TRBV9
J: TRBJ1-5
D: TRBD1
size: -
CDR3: CASSGTGGELGQPQHF
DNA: TGTGCCAGCAGCGGCACAGGGGGCGAACTAGGGCAGCCCCAGCATTTT

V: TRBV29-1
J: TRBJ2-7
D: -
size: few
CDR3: CSVSWDGYEQYF
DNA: TGCAGCGTTTCGTGGGACGGTTACGAGCAGTACTTC

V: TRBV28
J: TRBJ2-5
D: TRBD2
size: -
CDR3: CASSPPPGGRPQYF
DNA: TGTGCCAGCAGCCCTCCCCCGGGGGGACGCCCCCAGTACTTC

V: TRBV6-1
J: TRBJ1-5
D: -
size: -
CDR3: CASRLQVRNQPQHF
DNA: TGTGCCAGCAGATTGCAGGTCCGTAATCAGCCCCAGCATTTT

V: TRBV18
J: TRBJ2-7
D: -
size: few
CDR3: CASASEEGYEQYF
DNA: TGTGCCAGTGCCTCGGAGGAGGGCTACGAGCAGTACTTC

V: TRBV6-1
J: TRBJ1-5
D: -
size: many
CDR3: CASEDRGNQPQHF
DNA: TGTGCCAGCGAGGATAGGGGCAATCAGCCCCAGCATTTT

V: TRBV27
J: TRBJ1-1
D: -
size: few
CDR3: CASSGTGTNTEAFF
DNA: TGTGCCAGCAGTGGTACAGGGACGAACACTGAAGCTTTCTTT

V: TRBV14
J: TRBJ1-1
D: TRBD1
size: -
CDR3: CASSLGGTVNTEAFF
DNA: TGTGCCAGCAGCCTTGGTGGGACAGTGAATACTGAAGCTTTCTTT

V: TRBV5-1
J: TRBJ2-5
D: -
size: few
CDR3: CASSLWDQETQYF
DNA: TGCGCCAGCAGCTTATGGGACCAAGAGACCCAGTACTTC

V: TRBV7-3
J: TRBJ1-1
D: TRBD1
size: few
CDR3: CASSRGQANTEAFF
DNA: TGTGCCAGCAGCCGGGGACAGGCGAACACTGAAGCTTTCTTT

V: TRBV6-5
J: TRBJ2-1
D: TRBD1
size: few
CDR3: CASSSIRTGGYNEQFF
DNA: TGTGCCAGCAGTTCCATTAGGACAGGGGGTTACAATGAGCAGTTCTTC

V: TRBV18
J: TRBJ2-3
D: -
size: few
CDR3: CASSPGVDTQYF
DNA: TGTGCCAGCTCACCTGGGGTAGATACGCAGTATTTT

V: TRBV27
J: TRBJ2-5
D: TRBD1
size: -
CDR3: CASSLSRDRGRETQYF
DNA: TGTGCCAGCAGTTTATCCCGGGACAGGGGGCGGGAGACCCAGTACTTC

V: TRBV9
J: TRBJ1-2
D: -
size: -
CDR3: CASSVQGANYGYTF
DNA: TGTGCCAGCAGCGTTCAGGGCGCCAACTATGGCTACACCTTC

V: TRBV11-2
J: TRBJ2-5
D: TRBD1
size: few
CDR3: CASSLTGGIPQETQYF
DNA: TGTGCCAGCAGCCTCACAGGGGGCATCCCCCAAGAGACCCAGTACTTC

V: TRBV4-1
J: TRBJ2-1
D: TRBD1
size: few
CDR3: CASSLGQGFHYEQFF
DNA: TGCGCCAGCAGCCTAGGACAGGGTTTTCATTATGAGCAGTTCTTC

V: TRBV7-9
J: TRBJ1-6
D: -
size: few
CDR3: CASSLAGESSPLHF
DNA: TGTGCCAGCAGCTTAGCAGGGGAGAGTTCACCCCTCCACTTT

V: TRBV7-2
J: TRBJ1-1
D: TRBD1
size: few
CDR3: CASSLGGGMNTEAFF
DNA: TGTGCCAGCAGCTTAGGAGGGGGCATGAACACTGAAGCTTTCTTT

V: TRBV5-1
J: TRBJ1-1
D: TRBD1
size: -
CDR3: CASSLEGTGVGTEAFF
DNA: TGCGCCAGCAGCTTGGAAGGGACAGGGGTGGGGACTGAAGCTTTCTTT

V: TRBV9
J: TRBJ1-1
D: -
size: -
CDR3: CASSVGLSGVSTEAFF
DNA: TGTGCCAGCAGCGTAGGGCTGAGCGGGGTGTCGACTGAAGCTTTCTTT

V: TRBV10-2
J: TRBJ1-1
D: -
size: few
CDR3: CATGRGNTEAFF
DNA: TGCGCCACCGGCAGGGGAAACACTGAAGCTTTCTTT

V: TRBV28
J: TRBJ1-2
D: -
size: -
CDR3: CASSAGGAGDSYGYTF
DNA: TGTGCCAGCAGTGCCGGCGGAGCGGGCGATAGCTATGGCTACACCTTC

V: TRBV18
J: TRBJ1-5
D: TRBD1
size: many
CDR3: CASSERQGDNQPQHF
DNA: TGTGCCAGCTCCGAGAGACAGGGGGACAATCAGCCCCAGCATTTT

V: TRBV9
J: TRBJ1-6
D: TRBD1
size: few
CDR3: CASSLLDRGPRSPLHF
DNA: TGTGCCAGCAGCCTACTAGACAGGGGGCCAAGGTCACCCCTCCACTTT